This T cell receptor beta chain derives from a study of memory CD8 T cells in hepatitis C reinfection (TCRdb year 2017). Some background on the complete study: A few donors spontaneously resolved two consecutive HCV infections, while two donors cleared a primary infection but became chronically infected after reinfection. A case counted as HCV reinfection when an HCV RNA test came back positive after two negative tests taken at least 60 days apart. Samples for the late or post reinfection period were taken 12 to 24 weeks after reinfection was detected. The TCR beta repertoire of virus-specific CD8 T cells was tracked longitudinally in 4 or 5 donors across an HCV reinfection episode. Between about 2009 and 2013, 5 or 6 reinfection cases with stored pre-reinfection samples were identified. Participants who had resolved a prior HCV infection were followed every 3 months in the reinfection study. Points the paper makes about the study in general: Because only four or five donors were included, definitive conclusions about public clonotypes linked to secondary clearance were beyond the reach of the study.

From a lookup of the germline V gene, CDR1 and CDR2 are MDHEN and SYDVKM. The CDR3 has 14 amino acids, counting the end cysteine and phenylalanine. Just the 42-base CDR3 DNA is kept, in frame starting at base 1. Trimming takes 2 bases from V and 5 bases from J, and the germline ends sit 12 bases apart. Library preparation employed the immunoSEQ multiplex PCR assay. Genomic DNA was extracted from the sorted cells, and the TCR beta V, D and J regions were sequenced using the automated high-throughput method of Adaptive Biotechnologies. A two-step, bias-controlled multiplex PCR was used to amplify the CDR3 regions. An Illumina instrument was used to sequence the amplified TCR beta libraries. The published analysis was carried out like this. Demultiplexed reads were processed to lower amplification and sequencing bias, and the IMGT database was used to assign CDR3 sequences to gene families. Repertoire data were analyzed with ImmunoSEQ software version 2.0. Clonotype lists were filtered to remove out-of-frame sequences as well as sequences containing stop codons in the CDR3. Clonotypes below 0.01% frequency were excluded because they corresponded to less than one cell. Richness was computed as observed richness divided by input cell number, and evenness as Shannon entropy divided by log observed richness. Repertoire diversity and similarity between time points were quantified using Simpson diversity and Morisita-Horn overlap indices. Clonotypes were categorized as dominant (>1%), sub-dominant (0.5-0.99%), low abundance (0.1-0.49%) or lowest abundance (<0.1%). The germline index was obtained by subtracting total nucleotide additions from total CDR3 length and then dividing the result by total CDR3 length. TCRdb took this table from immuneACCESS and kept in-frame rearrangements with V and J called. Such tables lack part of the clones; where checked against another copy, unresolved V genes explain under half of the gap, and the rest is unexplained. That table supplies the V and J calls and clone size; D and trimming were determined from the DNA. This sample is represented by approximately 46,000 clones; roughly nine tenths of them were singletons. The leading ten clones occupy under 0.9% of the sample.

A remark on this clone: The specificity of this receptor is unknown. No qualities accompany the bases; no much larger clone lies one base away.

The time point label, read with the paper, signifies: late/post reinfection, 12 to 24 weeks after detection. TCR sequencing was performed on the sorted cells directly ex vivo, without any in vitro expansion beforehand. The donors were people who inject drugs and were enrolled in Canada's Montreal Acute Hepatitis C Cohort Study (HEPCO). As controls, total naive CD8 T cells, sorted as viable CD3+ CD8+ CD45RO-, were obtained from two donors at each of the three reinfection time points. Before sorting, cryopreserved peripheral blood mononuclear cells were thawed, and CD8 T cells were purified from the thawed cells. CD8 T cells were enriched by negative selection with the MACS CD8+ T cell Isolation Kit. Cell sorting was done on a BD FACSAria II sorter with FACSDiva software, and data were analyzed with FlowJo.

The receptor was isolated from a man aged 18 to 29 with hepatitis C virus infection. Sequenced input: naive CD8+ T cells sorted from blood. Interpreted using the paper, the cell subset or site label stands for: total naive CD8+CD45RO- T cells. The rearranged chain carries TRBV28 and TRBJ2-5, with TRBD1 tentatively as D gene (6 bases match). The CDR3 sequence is CASSLLSGEETQYF. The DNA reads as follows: TGTGCCAGCAGTTTACTTTCAGGGGAGGAGACCCAGTACTTC. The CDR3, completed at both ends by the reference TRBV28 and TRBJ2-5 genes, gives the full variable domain DVKVTQSSRYLVKRTGEKVFLECVQDMDHENMFWYRQDPGLGLRLIYFSYDVKMKEKGDIPEGYSVSREKKERFSLILESASTNQTSMYLCASSLLSGEETQYFGPGTRLLVL.